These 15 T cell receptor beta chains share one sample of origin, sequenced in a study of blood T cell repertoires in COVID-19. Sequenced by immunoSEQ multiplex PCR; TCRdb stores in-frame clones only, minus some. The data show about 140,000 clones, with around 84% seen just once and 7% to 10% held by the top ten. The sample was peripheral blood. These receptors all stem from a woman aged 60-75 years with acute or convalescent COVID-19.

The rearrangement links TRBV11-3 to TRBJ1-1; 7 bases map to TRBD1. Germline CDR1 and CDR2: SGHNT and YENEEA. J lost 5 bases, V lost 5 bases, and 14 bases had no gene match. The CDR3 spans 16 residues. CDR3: CASSPGKGARWTEAFF. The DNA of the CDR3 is TGTGCCAGCAGCCCCGGCAAGGGGGCAAGGTGGACTGAAGCTTTCTTT.

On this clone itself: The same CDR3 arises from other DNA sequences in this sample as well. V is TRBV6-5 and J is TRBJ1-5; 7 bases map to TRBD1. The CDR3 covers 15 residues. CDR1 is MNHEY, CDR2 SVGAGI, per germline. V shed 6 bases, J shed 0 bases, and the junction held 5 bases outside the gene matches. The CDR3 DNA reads TGTGCCAGCAGCTCGGACAGGAATAGCAATCAGCCCCAGCATTTT. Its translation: CASSSDRNSNQPQHF.

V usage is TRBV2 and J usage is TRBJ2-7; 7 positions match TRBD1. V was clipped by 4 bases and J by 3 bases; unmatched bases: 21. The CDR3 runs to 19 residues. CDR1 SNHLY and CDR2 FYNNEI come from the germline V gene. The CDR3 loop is CASSAPLRDSLSQIYEQYF. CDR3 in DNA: TGTGCCAGCAGTGCGCCCCTCCGGGACAGCCTATCGCAAATCTACGAGCAGTACTTC.

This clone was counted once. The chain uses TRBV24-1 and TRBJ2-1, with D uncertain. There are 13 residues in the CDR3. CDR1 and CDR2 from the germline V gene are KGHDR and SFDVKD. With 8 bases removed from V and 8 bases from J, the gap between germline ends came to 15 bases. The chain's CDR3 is CATTGSFSDEQFF. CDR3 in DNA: TGTGCCACCACCGGGTCCTTCTCGGATGAGCAGTTCTTC.

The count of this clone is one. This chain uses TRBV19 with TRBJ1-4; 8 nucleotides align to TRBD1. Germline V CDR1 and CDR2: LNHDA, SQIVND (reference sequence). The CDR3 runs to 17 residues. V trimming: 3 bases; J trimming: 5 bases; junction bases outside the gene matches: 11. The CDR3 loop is CASSMGRDRGWNEKLFF. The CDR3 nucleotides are TGTGCCAGTAGTATGGGACGCGACAGGGGTTGGAATGAAAAACTGTTTTTT.

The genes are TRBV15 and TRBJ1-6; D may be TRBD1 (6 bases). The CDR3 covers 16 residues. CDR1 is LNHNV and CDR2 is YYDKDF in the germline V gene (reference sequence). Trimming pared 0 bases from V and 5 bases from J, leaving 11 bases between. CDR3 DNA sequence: TGTGCCACCAGCAGAGAGGGCAGGGGAGATAATTCACCCCTCCACTTT. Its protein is CATSREGRGDNSPLHF.

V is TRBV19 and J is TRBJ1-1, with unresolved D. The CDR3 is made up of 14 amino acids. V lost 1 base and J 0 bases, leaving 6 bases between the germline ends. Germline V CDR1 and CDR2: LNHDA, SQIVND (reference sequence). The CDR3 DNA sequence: TGTGCCAGTAGTATAGGGAGACTGAACACTGAAGCTTTCTTT. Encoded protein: CASSIGRLNTEAFF.

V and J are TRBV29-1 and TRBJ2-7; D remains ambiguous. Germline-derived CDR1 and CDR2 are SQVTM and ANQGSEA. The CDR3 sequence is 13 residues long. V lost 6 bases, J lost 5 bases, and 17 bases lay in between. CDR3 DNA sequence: TGCAGCGTACGTACGTTTACGGGTAACGAGCAGTACTTC. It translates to CSVRTFTGNEQYF.

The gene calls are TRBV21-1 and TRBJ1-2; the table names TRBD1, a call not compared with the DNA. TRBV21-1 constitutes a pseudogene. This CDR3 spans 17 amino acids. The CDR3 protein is CASSKERSRVGNYGYTF. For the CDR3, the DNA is TGTGCCAGCAGCAAAGAACGGAGCAGGGTGGGTAACTATGGCTACACCTTC.

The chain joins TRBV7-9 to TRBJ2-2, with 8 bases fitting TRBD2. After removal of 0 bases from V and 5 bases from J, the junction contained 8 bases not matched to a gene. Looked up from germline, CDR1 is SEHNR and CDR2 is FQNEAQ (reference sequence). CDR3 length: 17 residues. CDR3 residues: CASSLAGSGAGTGELFF. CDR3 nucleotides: TGTGCCAGCAGCTTAGCGGGTAGCGGGGCCGGAACCGGGGAGCTGTTTTTT. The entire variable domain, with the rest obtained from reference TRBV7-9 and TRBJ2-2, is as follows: DTGVSQNPRHKITKRGQNVTFRCDPISEHNRLYWYRQTLGQGPEFLTYFQNEAQLEKSRLLSDRFSAERPKGSFSTLEIQRTEQGDSAMYLCASSLAGSGAGTGELFFGEGSRLTVL.

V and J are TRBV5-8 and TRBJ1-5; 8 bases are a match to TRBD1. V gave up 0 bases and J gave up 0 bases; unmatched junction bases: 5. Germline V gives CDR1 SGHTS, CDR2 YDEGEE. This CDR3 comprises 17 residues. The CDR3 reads CASSLGPGQVSNQPQHF. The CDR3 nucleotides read TGTGCCAGCAGCTTGGGACCGGGACAGGTTAGCAATCAGCCCCAGCATTTT.

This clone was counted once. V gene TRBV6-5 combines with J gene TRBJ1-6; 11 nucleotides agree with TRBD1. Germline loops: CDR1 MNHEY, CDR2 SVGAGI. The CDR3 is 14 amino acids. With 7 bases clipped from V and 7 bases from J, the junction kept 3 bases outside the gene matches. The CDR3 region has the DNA TGTGCCAGCACCCGGGACAGGGGGAATTCACCCCTCCACTTT. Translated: CASTRDRGNSPLHF.

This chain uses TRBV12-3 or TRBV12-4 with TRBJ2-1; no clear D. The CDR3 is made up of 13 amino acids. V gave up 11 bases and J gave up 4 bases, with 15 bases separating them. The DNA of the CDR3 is TGTGCCTCTGGCAGATCCTCGTACAATGAGCAGTTCTTC. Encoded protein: CASGRSSYNEQFF.

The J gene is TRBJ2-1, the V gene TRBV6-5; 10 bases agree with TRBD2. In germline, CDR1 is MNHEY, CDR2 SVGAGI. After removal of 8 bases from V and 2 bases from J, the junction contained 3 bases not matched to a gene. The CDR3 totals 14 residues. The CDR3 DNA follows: TGTGCCAGCGCCGGACTAGCGGCCTACAATGAGCAGTTCTTC. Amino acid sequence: CASAGLAAYNEQFF.

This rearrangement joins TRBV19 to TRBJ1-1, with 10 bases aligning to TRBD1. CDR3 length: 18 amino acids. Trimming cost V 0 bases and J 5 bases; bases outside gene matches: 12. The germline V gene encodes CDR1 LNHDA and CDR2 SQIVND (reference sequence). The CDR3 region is CASSIDYGDRGVRTEAFF. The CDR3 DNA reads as TGTGCCAGTAGTATAGATTATGGGGACAGGGGAGTTCGAACTGAAGCTTTCTTT.